This TCR beta chain appears in the sequencing data of a study of a mutant IDH1 vaccine in newly diagnosed glioma. The time point was: week 47, end of study. Doses comprised 300 ug of mutant IDH1 20-mer peptide each, plus topical imiquimod. This CDR3 region has 12 residues. CDR1 GTSNPN and CDR2 SVGIG come from the germline V gene (reference sequence). V was pared by 5 bases and J by 1 base, with 8 bases between. The table came from immunoSEQ multiplex PCR; TCRdb's copy has only in-frame clones and leaves some out. The sample has tens of thousands of clones, around three fifths seen once. This clone was detected ten times or more. Its antigen is still unknown.

The sample was peripheral blood mononuclear cells (PBMCs), taken from a glioma patient whose treatment included an IDH1 peptide vaccine. The source is a man aged 40-49 years with glioma. Some clones in this sample may be carry-over from other donors' samples. This chain links TRBV30 with TRBJ1-1; D ambiguous. CDR3 nucleotides: TGTGCCTGGTCCAGGCCGAACACTGAAGCTTTCTTT. Translating gives CAWSRPNTEAFF.